What follows are 9 T cell receptor beta chains derived from one specimen sequenced in a study of blood T cell repertoires in COVID-19. Sequencing used immunoSEQ multiplex PCR; TCRdb keeps in-frame clones, though not all of them. The table shows roughly 500,000 clones, with 70% to 90% occurring only once. Sequenced input: peripheral blood. The receptors derive from a human donor in a cohort sampled during active COVID-19.

The chain uses TRBV7-2 and TRBJ1-6; 7 positions match TRBD1. This CDR3 spans 14 amino acids. The germline V gene encodes CDR1 SGHTA and CDR2 FQGNSA. The J segment lost 9 bases and the V segment lost 4 bases, leaving 6 bases of the junction unmatched. The CDR3 loop reads CASSSTGLASPLHF. In DNA form, the CDR3 reads TGTGCCAGCAGCTCGACAGGGTTGGCTTCACCCCTCCACTTT. Together with reference TRBV7-2 and TRBJ1-6, the CDR3 gives the full variable domain: GAGVSQSPSNKVTEKGKDVELRCDPISGHTALYWYRQSLGQGLEFLIYFQGNSAPDKSGLPSDRFSAERTGGSVSTLTIQRTQQEDSAVYLCASSSTGLASPLHFGNGTRLTVT.

J is TRBJ2-7 and V is TRBV29-1; 7 bases align to TRBD2. J lost 4 bases, V lost 7 bases, and 16 bases had no gene match. The CDR3 consists of 15 residues. Germline assignment: CDR1 SQVTM and CDR2 ANQGSEA. The CDR3: CSARVASAGEYEQYF. The CDR3 DNA is TGCAGCGCCCGGGTGGCGAGTGCGGGAGAGTACGAGCAGTACTTC.

This rearrangement joins TRBV5-1 to TRBJ1-1; TRBD1 might be the D (6 bases). CDR3 length: 15 residues. Trimming removed 4 bases at V and 0 bases at J, with 13 bases between. Germline V gene data show CDR1 as SGHRS and CDR2 as YFSETQ. The CDR3 nucleotides read TGCGCCAGCAGCCCGGCGGGGGCCATGAACACTGAAGCTTTCTTT. The encoded protein is CASSPAGAMNTEAFF.

The chain uses TRBV2 and TRBJ2-3; D remains ambiguous. The CDR3 spans 12 residues. The germline V and J ends were trimmed by 8 bases and 1 base, with 7 bases remaining between them. Per germline, CDR1 SNHLY and CDR2 FYNNEI. DNA for the CDR3: TGTGCCAGCCAACTACGCACAGATACGCAGTATTTT. It yields the protein CASQLRTDTQYF.

The chain combines TRBV6-5 with TRBJ1-1; D perhaps matches TRBD1 (6 bases). V was cut by 4 bases and J by 5 bases, with 17 bases left in between. The CDR3 consists of 15 residues. Germline loops: CDR1 MNHEY, CDR2 SVGAGI. CDR3 in amino acids: CASSSSRERGTEAFF. CDR3 sequence (DNA): TGTGCCAGCAGTTCAAGCAGGGAAAGGGGGACTGAAGCTTTCTTT.

This chain connects TRBV30 to TRBJ1-1, with D unclear. Trimming shortened V by 4 bases and J by 1 base, and 10 bases separated the two germline ends. The germline gives CDR1 GTSNPN, CDR2 SVGIG (reference sequence). This CDR3 is 13 amino acids long. The CDR3 coding sequence is TGTGCCTGGACCCCGTGGGCGAACACTGAAGCTTTCTTT. This sequence encodes CAWTPWANTEAFF.

V usage is TRBV27 and J usage is TRBJ2-7; the D is unclear. This CDR3 has 13 amino acids. From germline, CDR1 is MNHEY and CDR2 SMNVEV (reference sequence). Trimming shortened V by 3 bases and J by 2 bases, and 8 bases separated the two germline ends. The CDR3 coding sequence is TGTGCCAGCAGTTTTGGAGATACCTACGAGCAGTACTTC. It is translated as CASSFGDTYEQYF.

The rearrangement links TRBV5-1 to TRBJ2-2; 7 bases are a match to TRBD1. This CDR3 spans 15 amino acids. V was clipped by 4 bases and J by 3 bases; unmatched bases: 6. Germline V gene sequence: CDR1 SGHRS, CDR2 YFSETQ. In DNA, the CDR3 is TGCGCCAGCAGCCGAAGGGGGCAGGACACCGGGGAGCTGTTTTTT. Encoded protein: CASSRRGQDTGELFF.

The V call is TRBV19, the J call TRBJ1-5; the match to TRBD1 covers 7 bases. The V gene end was trimmed by 1 base and the J gene end by 5 bases; junction bases not matched to a gene: 8. The CDR3 covers 16 residues. Per germline, CDR1 LNHDA and CDR2 SQIVND (reference sequence). CDR3 protein: CASSIGGAGGYQPQHF. In nucleotides, the CDR3 is TGTGCCAGTAGTATAGGAGGGGCAGGGGGTTATCAGCCCCAGCATTTT. The full variable domain, its missing parts supplied by reference TRBV19 and TRBJ1-5, is DGGITQSPKYLFRKEGQNVTLSCEQNLNHDAMYWYRQDPGQGLRLIYYSQIVNDFQKGDIAEGYSVSREKKESFPLTVTSAQKNPTAFYLCASSIGGAGGYQPQHFGDGTRLSIL.